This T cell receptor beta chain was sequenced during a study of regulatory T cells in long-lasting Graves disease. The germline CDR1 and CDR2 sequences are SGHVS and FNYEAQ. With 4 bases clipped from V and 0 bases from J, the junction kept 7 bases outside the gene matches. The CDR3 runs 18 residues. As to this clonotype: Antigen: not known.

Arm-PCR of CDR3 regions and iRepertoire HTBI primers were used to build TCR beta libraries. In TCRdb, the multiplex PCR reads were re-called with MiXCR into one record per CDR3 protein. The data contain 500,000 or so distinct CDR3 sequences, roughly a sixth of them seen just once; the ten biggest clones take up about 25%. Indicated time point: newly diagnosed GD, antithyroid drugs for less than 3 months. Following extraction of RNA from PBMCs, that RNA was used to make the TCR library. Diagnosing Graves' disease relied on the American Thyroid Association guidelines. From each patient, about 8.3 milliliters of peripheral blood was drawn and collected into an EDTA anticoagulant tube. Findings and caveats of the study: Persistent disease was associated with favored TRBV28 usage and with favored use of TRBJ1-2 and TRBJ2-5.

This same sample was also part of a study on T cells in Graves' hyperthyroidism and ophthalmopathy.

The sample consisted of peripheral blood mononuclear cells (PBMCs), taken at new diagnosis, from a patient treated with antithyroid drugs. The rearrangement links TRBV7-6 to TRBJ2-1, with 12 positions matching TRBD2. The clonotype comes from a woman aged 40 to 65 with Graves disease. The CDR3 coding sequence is TGTGCCAGCAGCTCTAGCGGGGGGGCTATAAGCTCCTACAATGAGCAGTTCTTC. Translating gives CASSSSGGAISSYNEQFF.